This paragraph reports one T cell receptor beta chain. Its specific antigen is unknown. No much larger clonotype is one base removed from it; base qualities were not supplied. These data come from a study of cytomegalovirus exposure and HLA in healthy donors (dated by TCRdb to the late 2010s). Looking at the study overall: An earlier analysis of approximately 590 of the donors reported roughly 300 Gb of sequence data and 100 million to 130 million unique TCR beta sequences from some 180 million T cells. Several DR-DQ haplotypes were handled as single units for association and clustering, since linkage in the cohort was strong. A later analysis re-examined previously published TCR beta repertoires from 600 to 700 donors and added high-resolution HLA genotyping to investigate patterns of TCR occurrence. HLA typing included class I and class II loci at four-digit resolution. The study aimed to test whether signatures of past pathogen exposure could be identified by cataloging public T cell receptors. Donor age, sex, ethnicity and CMV serostatus were collected together with the repertoire data. Of the roughly 400 genotyped donors, roughly 80% fell in the genetic ancestry cluster associated with self-reported Caucasian donors. Every repertoire in the discovery cohort had been generated on one and the same sequencing platform. In a later genetic analysis, genome-wide SNP genotypes for about 65% of the roughly 670 donors were used, and that subset was treated as a discovery cohort. Rather than drawing on any new phenotypic data, the later analysis identified candidate immune exposures from TCR beta sequences and the way those sequences occurred across donors. An early release that covered some 640 HLA-typed donors contained about 300 gigabases of sequencing data and roughly 84 million unique TCR sequences. In an earlier analysis of more than 550 of the donors, high-throughput TCR beta sequencing was used to judge whether each TCR beta V gene segment behaved as functional or pseudogenic. On average, around 230,000 unique TCR beta nucleotide sequences were sequenced per donor among several hundred genotyped donors of the cohort, with roughly a sixth of those sequences being non-productive. Along with the roughly 700-subject first cohort, a separate validation cohort of 120 different subjects was used. Typing coverage varied by locus: 629-630 donors for A, B, C, DRB1 and DQB1; approximately 520 for DQA1; about 570 for DPA1; around 450 for DPB1. To predict cytomegalovirus infection status, the study combined high-throughput TCR immunosequencing, statistical association of individual TCRs with disease status, and machine learning. Using immunosequencing, the study profiled T cell repertoires from about 620 subjects and related those repertoires to cytomegalovirus serostatus.

Study-wide conclusions, independent of this receptor: Most CMV-associated TCR beta chains appeared to be HLA-restricted in a later analysis, and the HLA associations seemed to be driven largely by CMV exposure. Linkage disequilibrium might explain the correlated functional status among segregating V segments, but an unknown experimental factor could not be excluded. Because HLA typing was unavailable for some donors at each locus, only the typed subset was used in association tests. In the study, some 180 TCR beta chains were listed as associated with cytomegalovirus. An association between a missense DCLRE1C variant and V-gene and J-gene trimming of TCR beta chains was found in a later genetic analysis and replicated in an independent cohort. While some public TCRs were present in many individuals, most TCR sequences turned up only very rarely across donors. According to a later analysis, parvovirus B19, influenza, CMV and Epstein-Barr virus appeared linked to several top co-occurrence clusters. A few of the identified cytomegalovirus-associated TCR beta chains were confirmed in vitro to be specific for cytomegalovirus antigens. Roughly uniform sequencing depth across donors was assumed in presence/absence analyses, although this assumption may not hold. At a false discovery rate of 0.05, a later analysis linked about 17,000 TCR beta sequences to specific HLA alleles. The only immune exposure information available for the cohort was CMV serostatus. In this cohort, only TCR beta chains were sequenced, and detectable features were limited by the absence of alpha or paired-chain data. A cluster of highly shared sequence variants was judged likely to be a technical artifact of the sequencing pipeline. In an earlier analysis of several hundred of the donors, most TCR beta V segments were observed in productive rearrangements about 90% or about 30% of the time, broadly matching IMGT annotations. In a later analysis, HLA-associated TCR beta chains were found to be more clonally expanded and to have lower generation probabilities than equally common non-associated chains. The classifier was reported to diagnose cytomegalovirus status with high specificity and sensitivity in both the original cohort and the validation cohort. A later genetic analysis reported fewer N-insertions in productive TCRs among donors in an Asian-associated ancestry cluster than the roughly 620-donor mean. The authors suggested that the approach could potentially be generalized to other disease states and immunological phenotypes. A further reported finding was that TCR beta sequences accurately predicted the HLA-A and HLA-B alleles for most subjects in the first cohort. Strong co-occurrence of HLA alleles, especially DR and DQ, made assigning TCR associations to individual alleles difficult. The earlier analysis of approximately 540 of the donors excluded roughly 17 rarely observed V segments, including chromosome 9 orphons, because counts were too low. In a later analysis, the rate of TCR association differed among HLA loci, with DRB1 alleles having the most associated TCRs and HLA-C alleles having the fewest.

The receptor library was made with the immunoSEQ multiplex PCR assay. The multiplex PCR relied on a mix of 60 forward primers for TCR Vbeta segments and 13 reverse primers for TCR Jbeta segments. A multiplex PCR assay on genomic DNA amplified the CDR3 region of rearranged TCR beta genes. The Illumina HiSeq System was used to sequence the amplified TCR beta libraries as 87-base-pair reads. The authors processed their data as follows. A later analysis counted approximately 74 million unique TCR beta chains across the 650 to 800 repertoires, and some 12 million of these chains were shared by at least two donors. A nearest-neighbor algorithm error-corrected the raw reads and collapsed the reads into unique sequences, merging closely related sequences to remove PCR and sequencing errors. To assign V, D and J gene segments, CDR3 sequences were aligned to IMGT reference sequences. For a sequence to be retained, a match of at least six nucleotides was required to both a V gene segment and a J gene segment. A rearrangement counted as productive if the CDR3 had no stop codons and remained in frame with V and J, and every other rearrangement counted as non-productive. Following IMGT convention, CDR3 was defined as the stretch from the second conserved V-encoded cysteine up to the conserved J-encoded phenylalanine. In an earlier analysis of 587 of the donors, sequences lacking an unambiguous match to a single V gene segment were excluded. In an earlier analysis of a few hundred of the donors, V segments were called functional above 56.7% productive rearrangements and were called segregating when the between-donor standard deviation exceeded 5%. A statistical classification framework was built for diagnosing cytomegalovirus status from the catalog of TCR beta chain sequences. In a later analysis, TCR nucleotide sequences were compared against IMGT/GENE-DB human TR gene sequences so that V and J genes could be assigned. The TCRdist pipeline was used in a later analysis to assign CDR3 sequences and most-parsimonious VDJ recombination scenarios. In a later analysis, each TCR beta chain was defined by its CDR3 amino acid sequence together with its V-gene family, and reads lacking a unique V-gene family were excluded. In a later analysis, around 650 highly shared, low-generation-probability nucleotide sequences were removed to address suspected cross-contamination and a sequencing artifact. A later analysis calculated a clonal expansion index for each public chain from normalized within-repertoire ranks of inferred template counts. Generation probabilities in a later analysis came from a VDJ recombination model fitted to out-of-frame rearrangements, and those results were checked against IGoR. A later analysis scored TCR-TCR, TCR-HLA and TCR-CMV co-occurrence with hypergeometric tests, applying a repertoire-size bias correction to TCR pairs. In a later analysis, false discovery rates were estimated by permuting HLA or CMV assignments 20 times. In a later analysis, co-occurring TCRs were grouped using DBSCAN, and TCRdist sequence similarity was added for clustering within HLA-allele-positive subsets. Repertoires with fewer than 30,000 or more than 120,000 public chains were left out of co-occurrence clustering, as were five repertoires with anomalous nucleotide sharing. TCRdb provides this immuneACCESS table in a form limited to in-frame rearrangements. Some clones are lacking; in checked studies, under half of them reflect an unresolved V gene, and why the rest are absent is not known. V and J calls and clone size are given by that table; D and trimming were obtained from the DNA. For this sample there are under 150,000 clones; roughly 70% appear just once. 4.2% of the sample is in the top ten clones.

In total, more than 500 healthy bone marrow donors made up the cohort. At the time of sampling, all cohort members were nominally healthy, though unrecorded immune exposures were likely present. The donor tested CMV seropositive, placing the donor among the roughly 270 seropositive members of the cohort. A peripheral blood sample was provided by each donor, and peripheral blood mononuclear cells were used for TCR beta sequencing. Genomic DNA was extracted from the blood cell samples with the Qiagen DNeasy Blood Extraction Kit. Source material: PBMCs. This receptor was identified in a woman aged 35 to 49 in good health and CMV-seropositive.

CDR3 region: CASSFQGGEGYTF. The DNA sequence is TGCGCCAGCAGCTTCCAGGGGGGTGAGGGCTACACCTTC. Here the chain combines TRBV5-1 and TRBJ1-2; 7 central bases correspond to TRBD1. As encoded in the germline V gene, CDR1 is SGHRS while CDR2 is YFSETQ. The CDR3 runs 13 residues from the cysteine to the phenylalanine. Only the CDR3 region is kept as DNA, spanning 39 bases read in frame from base 1. Relative to germline, V is missing 2 bases and J is missing 8 bases, with 6 bases of the junction outside any gene match.